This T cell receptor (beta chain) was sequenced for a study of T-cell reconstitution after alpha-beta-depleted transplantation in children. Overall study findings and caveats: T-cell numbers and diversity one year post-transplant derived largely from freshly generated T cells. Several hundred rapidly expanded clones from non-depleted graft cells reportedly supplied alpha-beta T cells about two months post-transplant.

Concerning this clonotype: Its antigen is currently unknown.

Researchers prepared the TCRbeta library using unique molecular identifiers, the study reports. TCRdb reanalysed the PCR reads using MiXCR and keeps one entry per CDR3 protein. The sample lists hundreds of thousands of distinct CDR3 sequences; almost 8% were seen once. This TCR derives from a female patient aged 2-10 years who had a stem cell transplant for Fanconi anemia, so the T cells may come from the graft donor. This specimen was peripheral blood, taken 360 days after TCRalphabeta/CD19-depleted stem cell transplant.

In nucleotides, the CDR3 is TGTGCCAGCAGTTCACTAGCGGGCCGTTATACGCAGTATTTT. This sequence encodes CASSSLAGRYTQYF. The genes are TRBV6-5 and TRBJ2-3; 9 nucleotides agree with TRBD2. V trimming: 4 bases; J trimming: 7 bases; junction bases outside the gene matches: 6. The CDR3 length is 14 residues. Germline loops: CDR1 MNHEY, CDR2 SVGAGI.